Listed here is a single TCR beta chain. Its antigen remains unidentified. The data derive from a study of T-cell memory formation after mild COVID-19. The overall study: The TCR clusters were mostly specific to one donor. Study observations and caveats: There was a balanced CD4/CD8 profile in clones contracting day 15 to 85, and later expanders leaned CD4+. Among clones peaking at day 37 in the second wave, SARS-CoV-2 specificity remained unconfirmed.

5'RACE primed from the constant segment yielded TCR alpha and TCR beta cDNA libraries bearing sample barcodes and UMIs. TCRdb reprocessed the 5' RACE reads with MiXCR, giving one entry per CDR3 protein. The profile shows roughly 170,000 distinct CDR3 sequences, 20% to 25% of them singletons. The CDR3 is 12 amino acids. V shed 0 bases and J shed 6 bases, with 6 bases lying between them. The germline CDR1 and CDR2 sequences are MNHEY and SVGAGI. This sequence joins TRBV6-5 and TRBJ2-7, with D unclear. The source is an adult woman who had mild COVID-19 (a few samples of this study predate the infection). Cell type and time point are not known. Sequenced input: PBMCs or a T cell subset sorted from them (not recorded which). The CDR3 reads CASSYSGREQYF. The DNA for the CDR3 is TGTGCCAGCAGTTACTCGGGCCGCGAGCAGTACTTC.